This T cell receptor beta chain appears in the sequencing data of a study of shared clonotypes between healthy human individuals. The CDR3 loop spans 15 amino acids. V was clipped by 1 base and J by 4 bases, with 8 bases between them. CDR1 is SNHLY, CDR2 FYNNEI, per germline. The donors, all of them Caucasian adults, lived in Nashville, Tennessee. Sequencing was performed with immunoSEQ multiplex PCR; in TCRdb, only in-frame clones are kept and a portion is missing. The table has about 2 million clones, roughly 95% seen once; the top ten hold roughly 0.13%. The chain uses TRBV2 and TRBJ1-6, with a tentative D call TRBD1 (5 bases). The TCR sequence derives from a man aged 18 to 29 in good health. Material: naive CD4+ T cells sorted from blood. Sample subset: CD45RA+ positively selected. The CDR3 DNA reads as TGTGCCAGCAGTGAAGGACAGAAATATAATTCACCCCTCCACTTT. Translating gives CASSEGQKYNSPLHF.